Listed here is a single T cell receptor (beta chain). Its antigen remains unknown. The length of the CDR3 is 13 residues. CDR1 is LNHDA and CDR2 is SQIVND in the germline V gene (reference sequence). The V gene lost 1 base and the J gene lost 8 bases, with 11 bases spanning the gap. This sample is drawn from a study of T cell repertoires in cytomegalovirus infection. The wider study: CMV epitopes used comprised recently identified HLA-C-restricted ones and well-studied HLA-B-restricted ones. Carrying CMV and the relevant HLA type showed in public TCR beta signatures.

Whole-study findings and limits: Predominance within the ex vivo response was attributable to HLA-C-restricted CMV-specific TCR beta clonotypes.

One entry per CDR3 protein results from TCRdb running MiXCR on the reads. This sample has about 920,000 distinct CDR3 sequences, with roughly 30% found just once. The receptor was derived from a human donor in good health (CMV status not recorded). Some clones in this sample may be carry-over from other donors' samples. This chain uses TRBV19 with TRBJ1-2; D not resolved. The specimen was cultured CD8+ T cells from PBMCs, collected from culture after CMV antigen stimulation. The DNA of the CDR3 is TGTGCCAGTAGTATAGGAGGATCTATGGGCTACACCTTC. Its protein product is CASSIGGSMGYTF.